The clone carrying this T cell receptor (beta chain) was recorded many times. Each CDR3 protein gets one entry after TCRdb re-called the 5' RACE reads with MiXCR. The sample contains about 58,000 distinct CDR3 sequences, around 6.5% of which appear only once. This sample is part of a study of T cells after yellow fever vaccination. CDR3 length equals 14 residues. CDR1 SGDLS and CDR2 YYNGEE come from the germline V gene. V dropped 3 bases and J dropped 8; count of bases not matched to a gene: 8. V is TRBV9 and J is TRBJ2-1; 7 bases are shared with TRBD2. The TCR comes from a man younger than 35 who received the YFV17D yellow fever vaccine. The sample consisted of CD8+ T cells sorted from PBMCs, taken on the day of the first yellow fever vaccination. The CDR3 coding sequence is TGTGCCAGCAGCGGGGGGGGTGGAGGGCATGAGCAGTTCTTC. Its translation: CASSGGGGGHEQFF.